The 9 T cell receptor beta chains below come from one sample, sequenced in a study of cytomegalovirus exposure and HLA in healthy donors. Both 60 Vbeta primers and 13 Jbeta primers went into the PCR. Clones were read by immunoSEQ multiplex PCR, and TCRdb kept only the in-frame ones, dropping some. The sample includes some 120,000 clones, roughly 83% of them seen just once. Sequencing was performed on PBMCs. The receptors come from a young man in good health and CMV-seronegative.

The chain is built from TRBV27 and TRBJ2-3; 9 nucleotides match TRBD2. V lost 8 bases to trimming and J lost 6 bases; unmatched junction nucleotides: 15. The germline CDR1 and CDR2 sequences are MNHEY and SMNVEV (reference sequence). CDR3 length: 16 amino acids. The CDR3 protein is CASARTGTSILDTQYF. In nucleotides, the CDR3 is TGTGCCAGCGCACGAACCGGGACTAGCATTTTGGATACGCAGTATTTT.

V is TRBV14 and J is TRBJ2-1, with D tentatively TRBD2 (5 bases). The CDR3 consists of 18 residues. V lost 1 base and J lost 4, with 20 bases in between. Germline V gives CDR1 SGHDN, CDR2 FVKESK. Here the CDR3 reads CASSQVSAIARIYNEQFF. The CDR3 DNA reads as TGTGCCAGCAGCCAAGTTTCCGCTATAGCGCGAATATACAATGAGCAGTTCTTC.

In its sample, this clone was seen once. This chain uses TRBV5-1 with TRBJ2-3, with D maybe TRBD2 (5 bases). This CDR3 has 14 residues. Germline V lookup: CDR1 SGHRS, CDR2 YFSETQ. Trimming pared 4 bases from V and 2 bases from J, leaving 11 bases between. The CDR3 DNA reads TGCGCCAGCAGCCTTTGGGGAGCCACAGATACGCAGTATTTT. Its translation: CASSLWGATDTQYF.

The chain uses TRBV18 and TRBJ1-1; possibly TRBD1 for D (5 bases). Germline-derived CDR1 and CDR2 are KGHSH and LQKENI. V lost 3 bases and J lost 5, with 13 bases in between. This CDR3 has 14 residues. The CDR3 DNA sequence: TGTGCCAGCTCACCGGCAGGGACTAGTACTGAAGCTTTCTTT. Translated, it gives CASSPAGTSTEAFF.

The chain uses TRBV7-8 and TRBJ2-5, with 7 bases aligning to TRBD2. Germline CDR1 is SGHVS and CDR2 is FQNEAQ. V was clipped by 0 bases and J by 5 bases; unmatched bases: 3. The CDR3 runs 14 residues. This CDR3 reads CASSLAAGAETQYF. The DNA for the CDR3 is TGTGCCAGCAGCTTAGCGGCGGGAGCGGAGACCCAGTACTTC. Filled out from reference TRBV7-8 and TRBJ2-5, the complete variable domain reads GAGVSQSPRYKVAKRGQDVALRCDPISGHVSLFWYQQALGQGPEFLTYFQNEAQLDKSGLPSDRFFAERPEGSVSTLKIQRTQQEDSAVYLCASSLAAGAETQYFGPGTRLLVL.

This clone was picked up one time. The J gene is TRBJ2-7, the V gene TRBV19; D unresolved. Per the germline V gene, CDR1 is LNHDA and CDR2 is SQIVND (reference sequence). The CDR3 runs to 13 residues. V was cut by 1 base and J by 0 bases, with 4 bases left in between. In nucleotides, the CDR3 is TGTGCCAGTAGTATAGGCTACTCCTACGAGCAGTACTTC. Translating gives CASSIGYSYEQYF.

The chain uses TRBV19 and TRBJ2-7, with 9 nucleotides matching TRBD2. This CDR3 has 14 residues. Germline loops: CDR1 LNHDA, CDR2 SQIVND (reference sequence). Trimming removed 6 bases from V and 7 bases from J; junction bases left unmatched: 10. CDR3 amino acids: CASSRTSAYGEQYV. CDR3 nucleotide sequence: TGTGCCAGTAGCCGGACTAGCGCCTACGGGGAGCAGTACGTC.

This clone was observed a few times. The chain has TRBV6-5 and TRBJ1-1; D not certain. This CDR3 has 13 residues. V was clipped by 5 bases and J by 2 bases, with 9 bases between them. CDR1 and CDR2 (germline): MNHEY, SVGAGI. The CDR3 sequence: CASSREVNTEAFF. The CDR3 DNA is TGTGCCAGCAGTCGGGAGGTTAACACTGAAGCTTTCTTT.

The chain links TRBV2 to TRBJ2-4, with D maybe TRBD2 (6 bases). From germline, CDR1 is SNHLY and CDR2 FYNNEI. The germline V and J ends were trimmed by 4 bases and 1 base, with 14 bases remaining between them. The CDR3 covers 16 residues. CDR3 DNA sequence: TGTGCCAGCAGTGGGGATGAGGCGGGGGCCAAAAACATTCAGTACTTC. It yields the protein CASSGDEAGAKNIQYF.